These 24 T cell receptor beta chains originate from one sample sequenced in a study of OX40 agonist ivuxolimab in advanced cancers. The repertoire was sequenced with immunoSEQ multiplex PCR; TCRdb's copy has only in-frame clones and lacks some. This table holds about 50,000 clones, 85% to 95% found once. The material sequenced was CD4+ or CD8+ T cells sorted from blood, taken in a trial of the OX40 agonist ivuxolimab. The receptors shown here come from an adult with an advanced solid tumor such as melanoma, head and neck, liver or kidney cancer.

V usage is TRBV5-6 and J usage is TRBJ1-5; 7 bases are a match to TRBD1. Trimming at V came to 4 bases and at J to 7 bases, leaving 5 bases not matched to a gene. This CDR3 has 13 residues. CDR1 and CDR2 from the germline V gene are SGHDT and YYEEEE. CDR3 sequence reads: CASSPGGNQPQHF. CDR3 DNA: TGTGCCAGCAGCCCAGGGGGTAACCAGCCCCAGCATTTT.

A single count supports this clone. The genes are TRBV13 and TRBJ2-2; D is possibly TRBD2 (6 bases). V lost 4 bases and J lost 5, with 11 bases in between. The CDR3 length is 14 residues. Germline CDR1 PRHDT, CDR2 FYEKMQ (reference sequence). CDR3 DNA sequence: TGTGCCAGCAGCTCCGGGGGAGTGACCGGGGAGCTGTTTTTT. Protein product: CASSSGGVTGELFF.

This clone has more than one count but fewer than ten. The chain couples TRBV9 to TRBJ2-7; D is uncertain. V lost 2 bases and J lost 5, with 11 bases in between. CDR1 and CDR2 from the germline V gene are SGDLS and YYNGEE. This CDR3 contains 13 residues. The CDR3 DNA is TGTGCCAGCAGCGTTGGGTCGTCTCACGAGCAGTACTTC. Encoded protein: CASSVGSSHEQYF.

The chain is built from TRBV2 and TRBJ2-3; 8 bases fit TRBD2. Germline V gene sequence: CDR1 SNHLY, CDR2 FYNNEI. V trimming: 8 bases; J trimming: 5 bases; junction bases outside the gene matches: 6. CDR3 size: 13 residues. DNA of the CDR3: TGTGCCAGCGAGGGACTAGTTCGAGATACGCAGTATTTT. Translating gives CASEGLVRDTQYF.

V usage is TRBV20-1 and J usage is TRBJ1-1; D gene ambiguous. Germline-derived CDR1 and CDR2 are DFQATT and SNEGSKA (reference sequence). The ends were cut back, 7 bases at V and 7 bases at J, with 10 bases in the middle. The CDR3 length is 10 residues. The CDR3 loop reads CSEGGFEAFF. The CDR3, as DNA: TGCAGTGAGGGAGGGTTTGAAGCTTTCTTT.

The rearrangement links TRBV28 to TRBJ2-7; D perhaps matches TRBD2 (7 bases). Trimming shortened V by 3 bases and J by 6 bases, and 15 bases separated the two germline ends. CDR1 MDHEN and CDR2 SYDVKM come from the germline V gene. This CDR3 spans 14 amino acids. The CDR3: CASSFHLGGAEQYF. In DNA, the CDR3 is TGTGCCAGCAGTTTCCACCTGGGGGGGGCCGAGCAGTACTTC.

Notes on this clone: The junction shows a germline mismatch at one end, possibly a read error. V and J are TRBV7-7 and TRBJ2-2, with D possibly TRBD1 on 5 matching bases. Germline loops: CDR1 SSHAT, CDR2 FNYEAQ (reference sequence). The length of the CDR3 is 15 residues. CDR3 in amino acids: CASSWGPDLTGELFF. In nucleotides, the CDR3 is TGTGCTAGCAGCTGGGGCCCAGATCTCACCGGGGAGCTGTTTTTT.

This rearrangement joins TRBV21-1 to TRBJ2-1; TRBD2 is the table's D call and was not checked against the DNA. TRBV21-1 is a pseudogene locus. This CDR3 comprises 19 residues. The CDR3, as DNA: TGTGCCAGCAGCAAAGAGAGGAGTATGGCGGAAATTCCCTACAATGAGCAGTTCTTC. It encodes CASSKERSMAEIPYNEQFF.

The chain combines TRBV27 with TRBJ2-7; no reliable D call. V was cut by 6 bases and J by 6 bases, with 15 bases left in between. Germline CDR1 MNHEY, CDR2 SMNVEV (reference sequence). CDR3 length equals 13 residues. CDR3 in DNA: TGTGCCAGCAGGTCCCTAGGTACATTCGAGCAGTACTTC. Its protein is CASRSLGTFEQYF.

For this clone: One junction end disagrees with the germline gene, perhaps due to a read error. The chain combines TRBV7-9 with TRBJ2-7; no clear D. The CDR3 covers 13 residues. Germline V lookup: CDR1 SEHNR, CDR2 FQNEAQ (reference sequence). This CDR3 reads CTSSLDPSYEQYF. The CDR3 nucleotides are TGTACCAGCAGCTTAGACCCGAGCTACGAGCAGTACTTC.

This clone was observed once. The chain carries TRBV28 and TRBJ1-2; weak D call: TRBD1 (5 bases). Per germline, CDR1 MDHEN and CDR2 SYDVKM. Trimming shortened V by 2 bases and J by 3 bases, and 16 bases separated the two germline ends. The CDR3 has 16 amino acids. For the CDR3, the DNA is TGTGCCAGCAGTTTAACCCTGGGGCAGCTAGACTATGGCTACACCTTC. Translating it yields CASSLTLGQLDYGYTF.

CDR3 nucleotides: TGTGCCAGCAGCGTAGATGGACTAGCGGTGCGAGATGAGCAGTTCTTC. This sequence encodes CASSVDGLAVRDEQFF. V usage is TRBV9 and J usage is TRBJ2-1, with 10 bases aligning to TRBD2. The germline V gene encodes CDR1 SGDLS and CDR2 YYNGEE. The V segment lost 0 bases and the J segment 8 bases; nucleotides outside the gene matches: 8. The CDR3 has 16 residues.

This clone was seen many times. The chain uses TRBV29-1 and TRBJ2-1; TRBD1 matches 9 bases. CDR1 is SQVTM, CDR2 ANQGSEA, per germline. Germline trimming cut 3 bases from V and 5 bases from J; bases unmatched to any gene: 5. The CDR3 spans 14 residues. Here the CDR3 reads CSVEIGQGHNEQFF. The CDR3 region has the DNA TGCAGCGTTGAGATAGGACAGGGGCACAATGAGCAGTTCTTC.

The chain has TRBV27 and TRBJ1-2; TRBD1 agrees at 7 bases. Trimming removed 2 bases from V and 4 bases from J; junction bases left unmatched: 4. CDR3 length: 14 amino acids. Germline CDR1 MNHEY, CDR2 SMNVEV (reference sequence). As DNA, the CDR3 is TGTGCCAGCAGTTTAACAGGGGCCCCCTATGGCTACACCTTC. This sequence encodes CASSLTGAPYGYTF.

As DNA, the CDR3 is TGCGCCAGCAGCCAGGAATGGGCGGGGGCTAACTATGGCTACACCTTC. It specifies CASSQEWAGANYGYTF. The chain uses TRBV4-1 and TRBJ1-2, with D possibly TRBD1 on 5 matching bases. The CDR3 is 16 amino acids. V was trimmed by 3 bases and J by 0 bases, leaving 14 bases between them. CDR1 and CDR2 from the germline V gene are MGHRA and YSYEKL.

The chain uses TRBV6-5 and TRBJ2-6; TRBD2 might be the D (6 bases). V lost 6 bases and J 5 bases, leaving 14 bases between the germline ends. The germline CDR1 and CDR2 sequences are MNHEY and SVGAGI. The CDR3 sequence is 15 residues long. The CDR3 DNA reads TGTGCCAGCAGGCCAAGGGGAGGTAGGGCCAACGTCCTGACTTTC. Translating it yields CASRPRGGRANVLTF.

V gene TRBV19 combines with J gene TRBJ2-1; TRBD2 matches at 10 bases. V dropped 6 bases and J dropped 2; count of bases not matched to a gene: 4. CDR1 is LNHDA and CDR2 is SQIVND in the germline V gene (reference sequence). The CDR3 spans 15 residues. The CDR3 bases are TGTGCCAGTAGGGCTAGCGGGAGCCCCTACAATGAGCAGTTCTTC. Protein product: CASRASGSPYNEQFF. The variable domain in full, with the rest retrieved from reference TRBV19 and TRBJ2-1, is DGGITQSPKYLFRKEGQNVTLSCEQNLNHDAMYWYRQDPGQGLRLIYYSQIVNDFQKGDIAEGYSVSREKKESFPLTVTSAQKNPTAFYLCASRASGSPYNEQFFGPGTRLTVL.

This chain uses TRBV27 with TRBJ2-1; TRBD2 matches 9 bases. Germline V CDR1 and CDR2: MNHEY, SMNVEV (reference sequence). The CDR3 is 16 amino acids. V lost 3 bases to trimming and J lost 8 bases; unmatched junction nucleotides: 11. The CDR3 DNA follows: TGTGCCAGCAGTTTCCTTCTAGCGGGGCTTGGGGATGAGCAGTTCTTC. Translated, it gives CASSFLLAGLGDEQFF.

CDR3 residues: CASSVEDRGYGYTF. In DNA, the CDR3 is TGTGCCAGCAGCGTAGAGGACAGGGGCTATGGCTACACCTTC. The V call is TRBV9, the J call TRBJ1-2, with TRBD1 matching over 9 bases. From germline, CDR1 is SGDLS and CDR2 YYNGEE. V shed 0 bases, J shed 4 bases, and the junction held 1 base outside the gene matches. The CDR3 has 14 amino acids.

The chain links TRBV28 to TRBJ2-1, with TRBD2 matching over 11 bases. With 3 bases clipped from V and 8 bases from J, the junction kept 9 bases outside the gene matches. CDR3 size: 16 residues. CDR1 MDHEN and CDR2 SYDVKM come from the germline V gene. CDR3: CASSFLLAGAGDEQFF. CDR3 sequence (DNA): TGTGCCAGCAGTTTCTTACTAGCGGGAGCGGGGGATGAGCAGTTCTTC.

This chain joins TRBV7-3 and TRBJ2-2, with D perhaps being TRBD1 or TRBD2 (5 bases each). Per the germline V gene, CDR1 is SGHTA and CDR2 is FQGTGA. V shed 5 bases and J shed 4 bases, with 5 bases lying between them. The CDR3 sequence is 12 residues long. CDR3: CASSGGTGELFF. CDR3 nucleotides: TGTGCCAGCAGCGGGGGCACCGGGGAGCTGTTTTTT.

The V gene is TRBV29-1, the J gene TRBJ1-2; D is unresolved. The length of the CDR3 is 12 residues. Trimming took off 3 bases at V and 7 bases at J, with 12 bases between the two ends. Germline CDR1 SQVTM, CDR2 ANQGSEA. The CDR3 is CSVEPGVGGYTF. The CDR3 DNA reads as TGCAGCGTTGAGCCTGGGGTGGGTGGCTACACCTTC.

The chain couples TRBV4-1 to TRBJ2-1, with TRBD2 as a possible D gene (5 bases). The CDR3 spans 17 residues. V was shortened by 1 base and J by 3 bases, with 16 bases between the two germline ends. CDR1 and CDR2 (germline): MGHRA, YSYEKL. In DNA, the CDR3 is TGCGCCAGCAGCCAAGCGTCGGGGTATGGTCTCTACAATGAGCAGTTCTTC. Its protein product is CASSQASGYGLYNEQFF.

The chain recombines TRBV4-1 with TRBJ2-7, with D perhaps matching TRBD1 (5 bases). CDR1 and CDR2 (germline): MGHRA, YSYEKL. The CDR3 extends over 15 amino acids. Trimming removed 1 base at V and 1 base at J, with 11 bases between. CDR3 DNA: TGCGCCAGCAGCCAAGTTAGCACAGGTTCCTACGAGCAGTACTTC. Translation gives CASSQVSTGSYEQYF.